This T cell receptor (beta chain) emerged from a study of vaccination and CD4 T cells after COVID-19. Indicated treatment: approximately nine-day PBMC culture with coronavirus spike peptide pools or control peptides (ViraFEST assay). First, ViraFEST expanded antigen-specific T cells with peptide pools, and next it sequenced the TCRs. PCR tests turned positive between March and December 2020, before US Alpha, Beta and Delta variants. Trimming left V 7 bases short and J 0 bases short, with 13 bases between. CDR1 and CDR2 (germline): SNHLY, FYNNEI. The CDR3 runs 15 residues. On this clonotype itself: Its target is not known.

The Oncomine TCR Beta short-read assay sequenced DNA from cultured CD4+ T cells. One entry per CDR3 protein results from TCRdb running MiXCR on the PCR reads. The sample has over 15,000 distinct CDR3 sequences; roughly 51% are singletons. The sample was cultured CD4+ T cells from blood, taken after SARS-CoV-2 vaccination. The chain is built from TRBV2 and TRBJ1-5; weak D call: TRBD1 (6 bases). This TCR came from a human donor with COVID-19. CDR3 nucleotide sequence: TGTGCCAGCAAGGGACAACCTCTTAGCAATCAGCCCCAGCATTTT. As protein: CASKGQPLSNQPQHF.